This record concerns one TCR beta chain sequence. Its antigen is as yet unknown. These data come from a study of cytomegalovirus exposure and HLA in healthy donors. The CDR3 loop spans 15 amino acids. The V gene lost 4 bases and the J gene lost 1 base, with 14 bases spanning the gap. Germline V lookup: CDR1 SGHNT, CDR2 YYREEE (reference sequence). PCR involved 60 Vbeta and 13 Jbeta primers. The method was immunoSEQ multiplex PCR; TCRdb's version includes in-frame clones alone and lacks a portion of them. The sample has around 120,000 clones; under 90% are singletons. Study results and caveats: In a later analysis, TCR beta V- and J-gene trimming showed a link to a missense DCLRE1C variant. Cytomegalovirus status, reportedly, was diagnosed with high specificity and sensitivity by the classifier.

This rearrangement joins TRBV5-4 to TRBJ1-1, with D possibly TRBD1 on 5 matching bases. The material sequenced was PBMCs. The sequence was collected from a female donor in good health and CMV-seropositive. For the CDR3, the DNA is TGTGCCAGCAGCCCGGCTGGGGCCACGAACACTGAAGCTTTCTTT. It encodes CASSPAGATNTEAFF.